The 2 T cell receptor beta chains given below trace back to one sample, sequenced in a study of blood T cell repertoires in COVID-19. Profiled with immunoSEQ multiplex PCR; TCRdb holds only in-frame clones, not every one. Here the sample spans some 340,000 clones, around nine tenths being singletons. The specimen was PBMCs or T cells enriched from blood (not recorded which). Receptors originate from a woman between 25 and 40 years old who had been exposed to COVID-19.

CDR3 region: CASSQEGGGYEQYF. The CDR3 DNA sequence: TGTGCCAGCAGCCAAGAAGGGGGCGGCTACGAGCAGTACTTC. The V and J genes are TRBV3-1 (or the pseudogene TRBV3-2) and TRBJ2-7, with 7 bases matching TRBD1. With V trimmed by 0 bases and J by 3 bases, 2 bases remained unmatched. CDR1 is LGHDT and CDR2 is YNNKEL in the germline V gene (reference sequence). The CDR3 consists of 14 residues.

This sequence joins TRBV7-9 and TRBJ1-2, with D possibly TRBD1 on 5 matching bases. Between the trimmed V and J ends, which lost 7 bases and 7 bases, there was a span of 28 bases. The germline V gene encodes CDR1 SEHNR and CDR2 FQNEAQ (reference sequence). The CDR3 is made up of 17 amino acids. CDR3 sequence (DNA): TGTGCCAGCACCCTCCCCGCGGGGCCACGCACGAATTCTGGCTACACCTTC. Translation: CASTLPAGPRTNSGYTF. Using reference TRBV7-9 and TRBJ1-2 for the parts outside the CDR3, the full variable domain is DTGVSQNPRHKITKRGQNVTFRCDPISEHNRLYWYRQTLGQGPEFLTYFQNEAQLEKSRLLSDRFSAERPKGSFSTLEIQRTEQGDSAMYLCASTLPAGPRTNSGYTFGSGTRLTVV.